These 7 T cell receptor beta chains came from one sample sequenced in a study of T-cell reconstitution after alpha-beta-depleted transplantation in children. The TCRbeta library incorporated unique molecular identifiers. MiXCR, applied by TCRdb to the PCR reads, yields one record per CDR3 protein. The profile shows fewer than 550,000 distinct CDR3 sequences, about 17% of them singletons. The input for sequencing was PBMCs, mostly from graft donor cells, taken 360 days after TCRalphabeta/CD19-depleted stem cell transplant. All receptors come from a boy younger than two who had a stem cell transplant for Wiskott-Aldrich syndrome, so the T cells may come from the graft donor.

In this sample, this clonotype turned up a few times. CDR3 sequence: CAISEGTGVLYEQYF. CDR3 nucleotides: TGTGCCATCAGTGAGGGGACAGGGGTACTCTACGAGCAGTACTTC. The chain recombines TRBV10-3 with TRBJ2-7, with 10 bases aligning to TRBD1. The CDR3 is 15 amino acids. The germline V gene encodes CDR1 ENHRY and CDR2 SYGVKD. V shed 2 bases and J 3 bases; nucleotides not matched to a gene: 4.

This clonotype was picked up many times. V is TRBV12-3 or TRBV12-4 and J is TRBJ2-7; a possible D gene is TRBD1 (5 bases). The V gene lost 6 bases and the J gene lost 4 bases, with 13 bases spanning the gap. This CDR3 has 13 residues. In nucleotides, the CDR3 is TGTGCCAGCAGAAGGGGCGGCGGATACGAGCAGTACTTC. Encoded protein: CASRRGGGYEQYF.

This clonotype has ten or more counts. The V gene is TRBV10-1, the J gene TRBJ2-7, with 8 bases fitting TRBD1. Trimming removed 3 bases from V and 0 bases from J; junction bases left unmatched: 4. CDR3 length equals 15 residues. Germline V lookup: CDR1 WNHNN, CDR2 SYGVQD (reference sequence). The CDR3 region is CASSDPGQGSYEQYF. The DNA for the CDR3 is TGCGCCAGCAGTGATCCTGGACAGGGCTCCTACGAGCAGTACTTC.

The chain has TRBV2 and TRBJ1-1; no reliable D call. There are 12 residues in the CDR3. Germline CDR1 SNHLY, CDR2 FYNNEI. Between the trimmed V and J ends, which lost 2 bases and 1 base, there was a span of 2 bases. CDR3 DNA sequence: TGTGCCAGCAGTGAACAGAACACTGAAGCTTTCTTT. Translated: CASSEQNTEAFF.

This clonotype was seen a few times. The genes are TRBV5-1 and TRBJ2-3; TRBD2 aligns across 9 bases. The V and J ends lost 7 bases and 0 bases, in that order; junction bases with no gene match: 15. CDR3 length: 18 amino acids. Germline lookup yields CDR1 SGHRS and CDR2 YFSETQ. CDR3 protein: CASCLGAGGVLSTDTQYF. The DNA of the CDR3 is TGCGCCAGCTGCCTCGGCGCGGGGGGGGTCCTTAGCACAGATACGCAGTATTTT.

This clonotype appeared a few times. The V and J genes are TRBV5-1 and TRBJ2-1; 11 nucleotides align to TRBD2. Trimming at V came to 4 bases and at J to 0 bases, leaving 15 bases not matched to a gene. The CDR3 totals 20 residues. Germline loops: CDR1 SGHRS, CDR2 YFSETQ. The CDR3 DNA is TGCGCCAGCAGCCCGCCTTCCTCTAGCGGGGGGTCCAGCTCCTACAATGAGCAGTTCTTC. Its translation is CASSPPSSSGGSSSYNEQFF.

The V and J genes are TRBV5-1 and TRBJ2-5, with D possibly matching TRBD2 (6 bases). CDR3 length equals 16 residues. Germline values: CDR1 SGHRS, CDR2 YFSETQ. With 1 base removed from V and 0 bases from J, the gap between germline ends came to 13 bases. The CDR3 DNA sequence: TGCGCCAGCAGCTTGCCCGGACGGACTAACCAAGAGACCCAGTACTTC. Protein sequence: CASSLPGRTNQETQYF.